Listed here are 32 T cell receptor beta chains from one sample, sequenced in a study of long-term antiretroviral therapy in people with HIV. The assay used was immunoSEQ (version v3.0), run at survey level. Clones were read by immunoSEQ multiplex PCR, and TCRdb kept only the in-frame ones, dropping some. The data show 25,000 to 35,000 clones, approximately 83% seen once. The sample here was unsorted PBMCs, taken 2.7 to 2.9 years after starting antiretroviral therapy. These receptors originate from a man between 25 and 39 years old with HIV.

The rearrangement joins TRBV6-1 to TRBJ2-1; possibly TRBD2 for D (5 bases). Germline CDR1 MNHNS, CDR2 SASEGT. The V end was cut by 10 bases, the J end by 6 bases, with 10 bases between. The CDR3 has 11 residues. CDR3 region: CAISSGNEQFF. CDR3 DNA: TGTGCCATCAGCAGCGGCAATGAGCAGTTCTTC.

The CDR3 DNA reads as TGTGCCAGCAGCTACGGGACAGGGGATGGCTACACCTTC. Its protein product is CASSYGTGDGYTF. This chain uses TRBV7-9 with TRBJ1-2; 10 bases are shared with TRBD1. Germline CDR1 and CDR2: SEHNR and FQNEAQ (reference sequence). J gave up 6 bases and V 4 bases, and 2 bases lay outside the gene matches. CDR3 length equals 13 residues.

The rearrangement links TRBV27 to TRBJ2-7; 7 positions agree with TRBD2. With V trimmed by 2 bases and J by 2 bases, 9 bases remained unmatched. This CDR3 contains 16 residues. Germline CDR1 MNHEY, CDR2 SMNVEV (reference sequence). The CDR3 DNA reads as TGTGCCAGCAGTTTACGAACCGGACGGGAGGCCTACGAGCAGTACTTC. This sequence encodes CASSLRTGREAYEQYF.

This clone was recorded only once. This chain links TRBV27 with TRBJ2-5; 11 bases map to TRBD2. The CDR3 totals 14 residues. Germline V gives CDR1 MNHEY, CDR2 SMNVEV (reference sequence). The junction had 3 bases not matched to a gene; V was cut back by 7 bases and J by 2 bases. The CDR3 loop is CASTRTSGQETQYF. In nucleotides, the CDR3 is TGTGCCAGCACCCGGACTAGCGGGCAAGAGACCCAGTACTTC.

This chain connects TRBV6-6 to TRBJ1-5, with D unresolved. V lost 6 bases to trimming and J lost 4 bases, with 7 bases between them. The CDR3 length is 12 residues. Germline values: CDR1 MNHNY, CDR2 SVGAGI (reference sequence). The CDR3 loop is CASRNRNQPQHF. In nucleotides, the CDR3 is TGTGCCAGCAGGAACAGAAATCAGCCCCAGCATTTT.

The chain links TRBV28 to TRBJ1-1; possible D gene TRBD1, 6 bases. CDR3 length: 12 amino acids. CDR1 and CDR2 from the germline V gene are MDHEN and SYDVKM. Trimming removed 2 bases at V and 11 bases at J, with 12 bases between. The CDR3 region is CASSLITGMAFF. CDR3 nucleotides: TGTGCCAGCAGTTTAATAACAGGGATGGCTTTCTTT.

This clone was observed once. J is TRBJ2-7 and V is TRBV5-1, with 10 nucleotides matching TRBD1. V was pared by 4 bases and J by 1 base, with 11 bases of the junction left unmatched. The germline CDR1 and CDR2 sequences are SGHRS and YFSETQ. The length of the CDR3 is 17 residues. CDR3 region: CASSQLIGQGVSYEQYF. The CDR3 nucleotides are TGCGCCAGCAGCCAGCTAATAGGACAGGGGGTTTCCTACGAGCAGTACTTC.

CDR3 sequence reads: CASSLSRHTGELFF. The CDR3 DNA sequence: TGTGCCAGCAGCTTAAGTAGACACACCGGGGAGCTGTTTTTT. This sequence joins TRBV7-8 and TRBJ2-2; D not certain. Trimming removed 2 bases from V and 3 bases from J, with 7 bases in between. The germline gives CDR1 SGHVS, CDR2 FQNEAQ. CDR3 size: 14 residues.

V is TRBV9 and J is TRBJ2-1, with 12 bases identical to TRBD2. CDR1 and CDR2 (germline): SGDLS, YYNGEE. V was clipped by 3 bases and J by 1 base; unmatched bases: 5. The CDR3 length is 17 residues. The CDR3 DNA sequence: TGTGCCAGCAGCGCCTACGGACTAGCGGGGTCCTACAATGAGCAGTTCTTC. Translating it yields CASSAYGLAGSYNEQFF.

This sequence joins TRBV7-2 and TRBJ1-1, with 8 bases identical to TRBD1. Germline values: CDR1 SGHTA, CDR2 FQGNSA. Trimming removed 5 bases from V and 5 bases from J; junction bases left unmatched: 10. This CDR3 has 15 residues. In nucleotides, the CDR3 is TGTGCCAGCAGCACCGGACAGGGTTCGTGGACTGAAGCTTTCTTT. Amino acid sequence: CASSTGQGSWTEAFF.

The chain employs TRBV28 and TRBJ1-4; D is unresolved. CDR1 MDHEN and CDR2 SYDVKM come from the germline V gene. V was pared by 7 bases and J by 7 bases, with 16 bases between. CDR3 length: 14 residues. CDR3 DNA: TGTGCCAGCACCAGGAGGGATCTCGTTGAAAAACTGTTTTTT. Protein sequence: CASTRRDLVEKLFF. Full variable domain (missing parts from reference TRBV28 and TRBJ1-4): DVKVTQSSRYLVKRTGEKVFLECVQDMDHENMFWYRQDPGLGLRLIYFSYDVKMKEKGDIPEGYSVSREKKERFSLILESASTNQTSMYLCASTRRDLVEKLFFGSGTQLSVL.

V usage is TRBV5-1 and J usage is TRBJ2-7; possible D gene TRBD2, 5 bases. The CDR3 spans 17 residues. V lost 0 bases and J 1 base, leaving 17 bases between the germline ends. Looked up from germline, CDR1 is SGHRS and CDR2 is YFSETQ. In DNA, the CDR3 is TGCGCCAGCAGCTTGGGGTGGGGAGATCAGGTGTCCTACGAGCAGTACTTC. Its protein product is CASSLGWGDQVSYEQYF.

This chain connects TRBV11-2 to TRBJ2-1; no clear D. The CDR3 has 15 amino acids. The ends were cut back, 3 bases at V and 7 bases at J, with 16 bases in the middle. The V gene's germline CDR1 is SGHAT and CDR2 FQNNGV. CDR3 sequence reads: CASSFTDSRGNEQFF. CDR3 DNA sequence: TGTGCCAGCAGCTTCACAGACTCGCGAGGAAATGAGCAGTTCTTC.

The V gene is TRBV6-1, the J gene TRBJ2-2; 9 positions match TRBD2. Germline CDR1 is MNHNS and CDR2 is SASEGT. The CDR3 consists of 18 residues. Unmatched junction bases numbered 11, after V lost 2 bases and J lost 4 bases. The CDR3 region has the DNA TGTGCCAGCAGTGAAAAATGGTGGGGCGGGGGGGGCACCGGGGAGCTGTTTTTT. Its protein product is CASSEKWWGGGGTGELFF.

The CDR3 coding sequence is TGTGCCAGCAGCCGAAGGCCGACAGGAGCTAGCACAGATACGCAGTATTTT. It specifies CASSRRPTGASTDTQYF. The chain uses TRBV7-8 and TRBJ2-3, with a possible D match to TRBD1 (6 bases). Germline CDR1 and CDR2: SGHVS and FQNEAQ. Trimming pared 5 bases from V and 0 bases from J, leaving 18 bases between. This CDR3 is built from 17 residues. Drawing the rest from reference TRBV7-8 and TRBJ2-3, the complete variable domain is GAGVSQSPRYKVAKRGQDVALRCDPISGHVSLFWYQQALGQGPEFLTYFQNEAQLDKSGLPSDRFFAERPEGSVSTLKIQRTQQEDSAVYLCASSRRPTGASTDTQYFGPGTRLTVL.

The CDR3 coding sequence is TGTGCCAGCGAGTGGTGGGGTGAGCAGTTCTTC. Encoded protein: CASEWWGEQFF. The rearrangement links TRBV28 to TRBJ2-1; D is ambiguous. Trimming left V 8 bases short and J 9 bases short, with 11 bases between. The length of the CDR3 is 11 residues. Germline CDR1 MDHEN, CDR2 SYDVKM.

This chain connects TRBV19 to TRBJ1-6; no reliable D call. Germline CDR1 LNHDA, CDR2 SQIVND (reference sequence). This CDR3 is 14 amino acids long. V lost 3 bases and J lost 7, with 10 bases in between. For the CDR3, the DNA is TGTGCCAGTAGTATGAGTATGGGCAATTCACCCCTCCACTTT. It is translated as CASSMSMGNSPLHF. Complete variable domain (other parts from reference TRBV19 and TRBJ1-6): DGGITQSPKYLFRKEGQNVTLSCEQNLNHDAMYWYRQDPGQGLRLIYYSQIVNDFQKGDIAEGYSVSREKKESFPLTVTSAQKNPTAFYLCASSMSMGNSPLHFGNGTRLTVT.

The V call is TRBV30, the J call TRBJ2-3; perhaps TRBD1 as D (6 bases). The ends were cut back, 1 base at V and 5 bases at J, with 22 bases in the middle. The CDR3 is 17 amino acids. Germline-derived CDR1 and CDR2 are GTSNPN and SVGIG (reference sequence). For the CDR3, the DNA is TGTGCCTGGAGTGCGCGCCTCCGGACAGCCCTTGGAGATACGCAGTATTTT. It encodes CAWSARLRTALGDTQYF. Variable domain in full (rest from reference TRBV30 and TRBJ2-3): SQTIHQWPATLVQPVGSPLSLECTVEGTSNPNLYWYRQAAGRGLQLLFYSVGIGQISSEVPQNLSASRPQDRQFILSSKKLLLSDSGFYLCAWSARLRTALGDTQYFGPGTRLTVL.

This clone has only a few counts. The chain joins TRBV5-5 to TRBJ2-5; D gene ambiguous. The CDR3 runs 13 residues. In germline, CDR1 is SGHKS, CDR2 YYEKEE (reference sequence). Trimming stripped 0 bases from V and 2 bases from J, with 5 bases between. CDR3: CASSLGGQETQYF. CDR3 in DNA: TGTGCCAGCAGCTTGGGGGGACAAGAGACCCAGTACTTC.

This sequence joins TRBV10-3 and TRBJ2-5, with TRBD2 matching 7 bases. V trimming: 10 bases; J trimming: 2 bases; junction bases outside the gene matches: 10. CDR1 and CDR2 (germline): ENHRY, SYGVKD. This CDR3 has 14 amino acids. The CDR3 region is CATATSRFQETQYF. In DNA, the CDR3 is TGTGCCACCGCGACTAGCCGCTTTCAAGAGACCCAGTACTTC.

This clone was found a few times. The chain recombines TRBV6-5 with TRBJ2-7; D gene uncertain. V lost 6 bases, J lost 1 base, and 10 bases lay in between. Germline assignment: CDR1 MNHEY and CDR2 SVGAGI. The length of the CDR3 is 13 residues. As DNA, the CDR3 is TGTGCCAGCAGCCGAGGACGTTCCTACGAGCAGTACTTC. Translation: CASSRGRSYEQYF.

This clone was observed a single time. The rearrangement links TRBV6-5 to TRBJ1-2; no clear D gene. The CDR3 is 12 amino acids. The ends were cut back, 4 bases at V and 4 bases at J, with 7 bases in the middle. Germline V gene lookup returns CDR1 MNHEY and CDR2 SVGAGI. The CDR3 DNA reads as TGTGCCAGCAGTTCTCTCCTCTATGGCTACACCTTC. Translating it yields CASSSLLYGYTF.

The chain links TRBV16 to TRBJ2-7; D is unclear. CDR3 length equals 14 residues. With 4 bases removed from V and 5 bases from J, the gap between germline ends came to 15 bases. The germline CDR1 and CDR2 sequences are KGHSY and FQNENV. CDR3 coding DNA: TGTGCCAGCAGCCCCTTAGAGCTCCTTGACGAGCAGTACTTC. Its protein product is CASSPLELLDEQYF. Variable domain in full (rest from reference TRBV16 and TRBJ2-7): GEEVAQTPKHLVRGEGQKAKLYCAPIKGHSYVFWYQQVLKNEFKFLISFQNENVFDETGMPKERFSAKCLPNSPCSLEIQATKLEDSAVYFCASSPLELLDEQYFGPGTRLTVT.

J is TRBJ2-7 and V is TRBV7-2, with 11 bases lining up with TRBD2. Trimming took 4 bases from V and 7 from J; bases not matched to a gene: 3. Germline CDR1 and CDR2: SGHTA and FQGNSA. The CDR3 sequence is 13 residues long. Written as DNA, the CDR3 is TGTGCCAGCAGCTGGAGACTAGCGGGGGAGCAGTACTTC. Amino acid sequence: CASSWRLAGEQYF.

V and J are TRBV10-1 and TRBJ2-2, with D possibly matching TRBD2 (6 bases). The CDR3 spans 15 residues. Germline V lookup: CDR1 WNHNN, CDR2 SYGVQD (reference sequence). The V end was cut by 2 bases, the J end by 0 bases, with 7 bases between. CDR3 DNA: TGCGCCAGCAGTGAGGCGGGGTCGAACACCGGGGAGCTGTTTTTT. This translates into CASSEAGSNTGELFF.

The V and J genes are TRBV7-8 and TRBJ1-3; TRBD1 is a possible D gene (5 bases). The CDR3 runs 16 residues. Looked up from germline, CDR1 is SGHVS and CDR2 is FQNEAQ. V lost 0 bases and J 2 bases, leaving 11 bases between the germline ends. In DNA, the CDR3 is TGTGCCAGCAGCTTAGCTATGGCAGGGCCTGGAAACACCATATATTTT. Protein product: CASSLAMAGPGNTIYF.

The chain employs TRBV5-5 and TRBJ2-2; 10 bases are shared with TRBD2. Germline loops: CDR1 SGHKS, CDR2 YYEKEE (reference sequence). The CDR3 runs to 17 residues. With 2 bases clipped from V and 4 bases from J, the junction kept 8 bases outside the gene matches. The CDR3 sequence is CASSFGVLAGTTGELFF. DNA of the CDR3: TGTGCCAGCAGCTTCGGGGTACTAGCGGGAACCACCGGGGAGCTGTTTTTT.

The chain recombines TRBV27 with TRBJ2-7; no definite D call. The CDR3 totals 14 residues. Germline loops: CDR1 MNHEY, CDR2 SMNVEV (reference sequence). Deletions cut 4 bases from V and 4 bases from J, with 14 bases between. CDR3 residues: CASSSWQASYEQYF. CDR3 sequence (DNA): TGTGCCAGCAGTTCCTGGCAGGCATCATACGAGCAGTACTTC.

The V gene is TRBV10-3, the J gene TRBJ1-5, with D perhaps TRBD1 (5 bases). The germline CDR1 and CDR2 sequences are ENHRY and SYGVKD. V was cut by 6 bases and J by 4 bases, with 16 bases left in between. The CDR3 runs to 15 residues. CDR3 DNA: TGTGCCATCAGCGAGGGACGCGGCATTAATCAGCCCCAGCATTTT. This sequence encodes CAISEGRGINQPQHF.

This rearrangement joins TRBV5-6 to TRBJ2-7; D is undetermined. The CDR3 runs 14 residues. V dropped 4 bases and J dropped 0 bases, with 11 bases sitting between them. Germline lookup yields CDR1 SGHDT and CDR2 YYEEEE. The CDR3 loop reads CASSPDLVSYEQYF. The CDR3 DNA sequence: TGTGCCAGCAGCCCCGACTTAGTCTCCTACGAGCAGTACTTC.

This chain uses TRBV27 with TRBJ2-3; 9 bases are a match to TRBD1. J lost 9 bases, V lost 3 bases, and 10 bases had no gene match. The CDR3 totals 15 residues. Germline loops: CDR1 MNHEY, CDR2 SMNVEV (reference sequence). The CDR3 DNA sequence: TGTGCCAGCAGTTTTGGGGACAGGGTATCGTTGACGCAGTATTTT. Translation: CASSFGDRVSLTQYF.

This chain links TRBV7-8 with TRBJ2-6, with unresolved D. V shed 2 bases and J shed 0 bases, with 2 bases lying between them. CDR1 is SGHVS, CDR2 FQNEAQ, per germline. The CDR3 contains 14 residues. CDR3 in DNA: TGTGCCAGCAGCTTACCCTCTGGGGCCAACGTCCTGACTTTC. Its translation: CASSLPSGANVLTF.